A single sample is the source of the 24 T cell receptor beta chains below, sequenced in a study of blood T cell repertoires in COVID-19. Profiling relied on immunoSEQ multiplex PCR, and the TCRdb table lists in-frame clones only, not all of them. The top ten hold approximately 6.1% of the sample, which has some 200,000 clones, 86% seen once. The source material was peripheral blood. Receptor source: an older man with acute or convalescent COVID-19.

The rearrangement joins TRBV7-2 to TRBJ2-3, with 8 positions matching TRBD1. The CDR3 is 13 amino acids. V gave up 5 bases and J gave up 9 bases; unmatched junction bases: 7. CDR1 and CDR2 from the germline V gene are SGHTA and FQGNSA. CDR3 coding DNA: TGTGCCAGCAGCCCACCCTGGACAGGGACGCAGTATTTT. Translated, it gives CASSPPWTGTQYF.

The chain employs TRBV19 and TRBJ1-1; 12 bases map to TRBD1. There are 17 residues in the CDR3. CDR1 is LNHDA and CDR2 is SQIVND in the germline V gene (reference sequence). V shed 5 bases, J shed 5 bases, and the junction held 12 bases outside the gene matches. This chain's CDR3 is CASSGPRDRGRGTEAFF. The CDR3 DNA reads as TGTGCCAGTAGTGGACCTCGGGACAGGGGGCGCGGTACTGAAGCTTTCTTT.

The rearrangement joins TRBV7-9 to TRBJ2-7; tentative D call: TRBD1 (5 bases). The V gene lost 5 bases and the J gene lost 0 bases, with 17 bases spanning the gap. The CDR3 has 16 amino acids. CDR1 and CDR2 (germline): SEHNR, FQNEAQ (reference sequence). CDR3 DNA: TGTGCCAGCAGCCATACTTTCCAGGGTAGCTCCTACGAGCAGTACTTC. It is translated as CASSHTFQGSSYEQYF. The variable domain in full, with the rest retrieved from reference TRBV7-9 and TRBJ2-7, is DTGVSQNPRHKITKRGQNVTFRCDPISEHNRLYWYRQTLGQGPEFLTYFQNEAQLEKSRLLSDRFSAERPKGSFSTLEIQRTEQGDSAMYLCASSHTFQGSSYEQYFGPGTRLTVT.

The rearrangement links TRBV14 to TRBJ2-5; the match to TRBD2 covers 7 bases. The CDR3 is 14 amino acids. The V gene end was trimmed by 4 bases and the J gene end by 4 bases; junction bases not matched to a gene: 6. Germline V gene lookup returns CDR1 SGHDN and CDR2 FVKESK. CDR3 sequence reads: CASSPLRERETQYF. Written as DNA, the CDR3 is TGTGCCAGCAGCCCTCTGCGGGAGAGAGAGACCCAGTACTTC. The variable domain in full, with the rest retrieved from reference TRBV14 and TRBJ2-5, is EAGVTQFPSHSVIEKGQTVTLRCDPISGHDNLYWYRRVMGKEIKFLLHFVKESKQDESGMPNNRFLAERTGGTYSTLKVQPAELEDSGVYFCASSPLRERETQYFGPGTRLLVL.

The V gene is TRBV6-2 or TRBV6-3, the J gene TRBJ2-1, with TRBD2 matching over 10 bases. Germline V gene data show CDR1 as MNHEY and CDR2 as SVGEGT. The CDR3 runs to 15 residues. J gave up 3 bases and V 5 bases, and 4 bases lay outside the gene matches. This CDR3 is CASSASGSRYNEQFF. The CDR3 DNA follows: TGTGCCAGCAGTGCTAGCGGGAGCCGCTACAATGAGCAGTTCTTC.

The chain joins TRBV18 to TRBJ2-7; TRBD1 matches at 12 bases. This CDR3 has 15 residues. CDR1 KGHSH and CDR2 LQKENI come from the germline V gene. J lost 7 bases, V lost 2 bases, and 6 bases had no gene match. This chain's CDR3 is CASSPGTGGLKEQYV. CDR3 nucleotide sequence: TGTGCCAGCTCACCAGGGACAGGGGGCTTGAAGGAGCAGTACGTC.

There are a few counts of this clone. The chain couples TRBV27 to TRBJ1-5, with D perhaps matching TRBD1 (5 bases). The CDR3 consists of 15 residues. The germline V and J ends were trimmed by 1 base and 4 bases, with 11 bases remaining between them. The V gene's germline CDR1 is MNHEY and CDR2 SMNVEV (reference sequence). The CDR3 here is CASSLWPDTNQPQHF. The CDR3 DNA follows: TGTGCCAGCAGTTTATGGCCGGACACGAATCAGCCCCAGCATTTT.

The V call is TRBV3-1 (or the pseudogene TRBV3-2), the J call TRBJ1-2; no clear D. The germline V gene has CDR1 LGHDT and CDR2 YNNKEL (reference sequence). The V end was cut by 0 bases, the J end by 2 bases, with 4 bases between. This CDR3 region has 13 residues. The CDR3: CASSQEQNYGYTF. For the CDR3, the DNA is TGTGCCAGCAGCCAAGAACAGAACTATGGCTACACCTTC.

This chain connects TRBV7-9 to TRBJ1-1, with TRBD1 as a possible D gene (5 bases). This CDR3 spans 15 amino acids. CDR1 and CDR2 from the germline V gene are SEHNR and FQNEAQ (reference sequence). Trimming shortened V by 1 base and J by 11 bases, and 20 bases separated the two germline ends. The CDR3 nucleotides read TGTGCCAGCAGCTTAGTTATCCTAGGGGCGGATTTGGCTTTCTTT. Translated, it gives CASSLVILGADLAFF.

CDR3: CSTLSGARETQYF. The CDR3 nucleotides read TGCAGCACCTTGTCAGGGGCTCGAGAGACCCAGTACTTC. The chain has TRBV29-1 and TRBJ2-5; TRBD1 is a possible D gene (6 bases). This CDR3 contains 13 residues. V was trimmed by 8 bases and J by 4 bases, leaving 17 bases between them. Per the germline V gene, CDR1 is SQVTM and CDR2 is ANQGSEA.

The chain uses TRBV3-1 (or the pseudogene TRBV3-2) and TRBJ1-4, with D tentatively TRBD1 (6 bases). V gave up 6 bases and J gave up 8 bases, with 13 bases separating them. Germline values: CDR1 LGHDT, CDR2 YNNKEL (reference sequence). The CDR3 runs to 13 residues. The chain's CDR3 is CASRDSRTEKLFF. CDR3 sequence (DNA): TGTGCCAGCAGGGACAGTCGGACGGAAAAACTGTTTTTT.

Regarding this clone: Other nucleotide sequences from this sample produce the same CDR3. The gene calls are TRBV6-5 and TRBJ1-2; D possibly corresponds to TRBD1 (5 bases). Per the germline V gene, CDR1 is MNHEY and CDR2 is SVGAGI. Trimming removed 0 bases at V and 3 bases at J, with 8 bases between. The CDR3 has 14 residues. The CDR3 DNA reads TGTGCCAGCAGTTACTCCGGGGGGGACTATGGCTACACCTTC. As protein: CASSYSGGDYGYTF.

This clone was detected only a few times. The gene calls are TRBV2 and TRBJ2-1, with D possibly being TRBD2 (6 bases). This CDR3 has 15 amino acids. V lost 7 bases, J lost 0 bases, and 13 bases lay in between. The V gene's germline CDR1 is SNHLY and CDR2 FYNNEI. The CDR3 bases are TGTGCCAGCACTAGAGGGAGGAGCTCCTACAATGAGCAGTTCTTC. Translating gives CASTRGRSSYNEQFF.

This chain's CDR3 is CASSYAGAYEQYF. Written as DNA, the CDR3 is TGTGCCAGCAGTTACGCTGGAGCCTACGAGCAGTACTTC. The genes are TRBV6-6 and TRBJ2-7; no reliable D call. V was trimmed by 2 bases and J by 2 bases, leaving 7 bases between them. Germline CDR1 and CDR2: MNHNY and SVGAGI (reference sequence). The CDR3 has 13 residues.

There are a few counts of this clone. This CDR3 reads CASSLIELATGQFF. CDR3 bases: TGTGCCAGCAGCTTAATTGAACTAGCTACTGGGCAGTTCTTC. V is TRBV13 and J is TRBJ2-1; perhaps TRBD2 as D (6 bases). Germline V gene sequence: CDR1 PRHDT, CDR2 FYEKMQ (reference sequence). The V end lost 2 bases, the J end lost 12 bases, and 17 bases lay between the germline ends. CDR3 length: 14 residues.

V and J are TRBV12-3 or TRBV12-4 and TRBJ2-4; a weak D match, TRBD2 (5 bases). Trimming removed 2 bases from V and 9 bases from J, with 11 bases in between. CDR3 size: 13 residues. CDR3 sequence: CASSLYGDGIQYF. CDR3 sequence (DNA): TGTGCCAGCAGTTTATACGGGGATGGCATTCAGTACTTC.

The chain joins TRBV6-5 to TRBJ1-6; no clear D gene. CDR3 length: 13 residues. CDR1 is MNHEY, CDR2 SVGAGI, per germline. The V gene lost 8 bases and the J gene lost 2 bases, with 7 bases spanning the gap. The CDR3 is CASSPPYNSPLHF. CDR3 coding DNA: TGTGCCAGCTCTCCTCCCTATAATTCACCCCTCCACTTT.

DNA for the CDR3: TGCGCCAGCAGCCAAGATAAATTCACAGATACGCAGTATTTT. Protein: CASSQDKFTDTQYF. This chain uses TRBV4-1 with TRBJ2-3; the D is unclear. Germline assignment: CDR1 MGHRA and CDR2 YSYEKL. V shed 0 bases and J shed 2 bases, with 6 bases lying between them. The length of the CDR3 is 14 residues.

The chain has TRBV3-1 (or the pseudogene TRBV3-2) and TRBJ2-7, with a weak D call TRBD1 (6 bases). The CDR3 has 14 residues. With 4 bases removed from V and 2 bases from J, the gap between germline ends came to 12 bases. Germline loops: CDR1 LGHDT, CDR2 YNNKEL (reference sequence). CDR3 sequence: CASSRQGQAYEQYV. The DNA for the CDR3 is TGTGCCAGCAGCCGCCAGGGACAAGCCTACGAGCAGTACGTC.

This clone appeared a single time. The chain uses TRBV9 and TRBJ2-2; perhaps TRBD1 as D (6 bases). V was cut by 6 bases and J by 1 base, with 7 bases left in between. Germline V gene lookup returns CDR1 SGDLS and CDR2 YYNGEE. The CDR3 length is 13 residues. Written as DNA, the CDR3 is TGTGCCAGCAAGGGACAGAACACCGGGGAGCTGTTTTTT. This sequence encodes CASKGQNTGELFF.

V is TRBV11-2 and J is TRBJ2-2, with TRBD1 matching over 8 bases. CDR1 and CDR2 (germline): SGHAT, FQNNGV. V was clipped by 5 bases and J by 3 bases; unmatched bases: 11. The CDR3 loop spans 17 amino acids. The CDR3 spells CASSPHRTGRDTGELFF. The CDR3, as DNA: TGTGCCAGCAGCCCCCACAGGACAGGGAGAGACACCGGGGAGCTGTTTTTT.

This clone was recorded only once. The J gene is TRBJ2-3, the V gene TRBV19; possibly TRBD2 for D (5 bases). The ends were cut back, 4 bases at V and 2 bases at J, with 10 bases in the middle. CDR3 size: 14 residues. Germline CDR1 reads LNHDA; CDR2 reads SQIVND (reference sequence). The CDR3 sequence: CASSRETNTDTQYF. The CDR3 nucleotides read TGTGCCAGTAGTAGGGAGACTAACACAGATACGCAGTATTTT.

The rearrangement uses TRBV5-8 and TRBJ1-5; the D is unclear. V lost 0 bases to trimming and J lost 5 bases, with 6 bases between them. CDR3 length equals 13 residues. Per germline, CDR1 SGHTS and CDR2 YDEGEE. CDR3 coding DNA: TGTGCCAGCAGCTTGGGAGTTTATCAGCCCCAGCATTTT. Amino acid sequence: CASSLGVYQPQHF.

This chain connects TRBV6-2 or TRBV6-3 to TRBJ2-1; 14 bases are a match to TRBD2. The V segment lost 5 bases and the J segment 3 bases; nucleotides outside the gene matches: 6. The CDR3 loop spans 17 amino acids. CDR1 is MNHEY, CDR2 SVGEGT, per germline. The CDR3, as DNA: TGTGCCAGCAGTCCCGCGACTAGCGGGAGGGACTACAATGAGCAGTTCTTC. This sequence encodes CASSPATSGRDYNEQFF.